One T cell receptor (beta chain) is described in this entry. This entry is derived from a study of blood T cell repertoires in COVID-19. Study information: Collection of acute and convalescent COVID-19 samples took place in the United States, Italy and Spain.

Original processing notes: Cell counts per sample came from amplifying reference gene primers. Generated by immunoSEQ multiplex PCR, the TCRdb table keeps only in-frame clones and is missing some. The DNA was the basis for D and trimming; V, J and clone size are from that table. The sample shows some 350,000 clones, more than 75% of them seen only once. Trimming stripped 1 base from V and 3 bases from J, with 15 bases between. The length of the CDR3 is 16 residues. Per the germline V gene, CDR1 is MNHEY and CDR2 is SMNVEV (reference sequence). In assigning cohorts, the study relied on participant-reported clinical history. Resolution of symptoms, clearance, or two negative PCRs was present in recovered Cohort 3 donors.

The chain joins TRBV27 to TRBJ1-2; tentative D call: TRBD1 (6 bases). Sequenced: PBMCs or T cells enriched from blood (not recorded which). The TCR sequence derives from a woman aged 30 to 39 who had recovered from COVID-19. DNA of the CDR3: TGTGCCAGCAGTTTATTACCCACAGGGTCCGACTATGGCTACACCTTC. The encoded protein is CASSLLPTGSDYGYTF.